This T cell receptor (beta chain) stems from a study of blood T cell repertoires in COVID-19 (dated by TCRdb to about 2020). Background for the entire study: Collaborator samples came from the United States, Italy and Spain and covered acute and convalescent phases of COVID-19. The material from the prospective study consisted of cDNA or gDNA derived from T cells, B-cell-depleted T cells, or PBMCs. Subjects who had been exposed to COVID-19, were actively infected with it, or had recovered from it provided the deeply sampled blood TCRbeta repertoires that made up the dataset. The repertoires were made available in a free public database intended to serve as a resource for research on the immune response to SARS-CoV-2. The samples were drawn from the first 160 participants of the ongoing ImmuneRACE study and from 1,254 subjects provided by 6 global collaborators. The sample metadata nearly always contained a de-identified subject ID, COVID-19 status, age in years and sex. HLA class I and class II types, where available, came from metadata supplied by the sample provider rather than from assay-based typing. On the study overall, not on this receptor specifically: The amount of clinical and demographic metadata varied by source and participant and was provided uncurated.

Reading the germline V gene gives CDR1 MGHDK and CDR2 SYGVNS. The CDR3 starts with the cysteine, ends with the phenylalanine, and has 14 residues. The kept DNA is CDR3 alone, 42 bases in frame from the first base. At the junction V is shortened by 3 bases and J by 7 bases, with 16 bases in between. TCRbeta CDR3 regions were amplified from genomic DNA by means of the immunoSEQ Assay, a bias-controlled multiplex PCR. As for the authors' bioinformatics: The number of nucleated cells in each sample was estimated by amplification of reference gene primers within the assay. To quantify the absolute abundance of each unique TCRbeta CDR3 rearrangement, sequence reads were collapsed and filtered. For each sample, productive Simpson clonality was calculated as the square root of Simpson's diversity index across productive rearrangements. Held by TCRdb, this immuneACCESS table contains in-frame sequences only and omits some clones. Under half of the omission traces to an unresolved V gene where checked; the cause of the rest is unknown. That table gives V, J and clone size, and the DNA gave D and trimming. Within this sample are approximately 230,000 clones, with over 75% of them counted one time only. The ten top clones hold 1.5% to 2% of the sample.

Participants in the prospective study were enrolled through a virtual design, were aged about 18 to 90 years, and lived in roughly 24 United States geographic areas. To assign participants to cohorts, the prospective study relied on clinical history that participants themselves reported in a screening survey and a study questionnaire. Recovered participants in ImmuneRACE Cohort 3 were defined as having two consecutive negative NP/OP PCR tests, clearance from a healthcare professional, or resolution of symptoms. In the prospective study, mobile phlebotomists collected whole blood, serum and a nasopharyngeal or oropharyngeal swab from each participant. Additional blood draws and questionnaires over an approximately two-month period could optionally be provided by prospective study participants. Blood samples from the prospective study were shipped frozen or at room temperature prior to DNA extraction.

This clone was observed a few times. What antigen it recognizes has not been identified. Per-base qualities were not stored, and no clone one base away is much larger. The sample was PBMCs or T cells enriched from blood (not recorded which). Rearrangement joined TRBV25-1 to TRBJ2-7, with a weak D call of TRBD2 (5 bases match). This TCR derives from a man aged 40-50 years who had recovered from COVID-19. At the DNA level, the sequence is TGTGCCAGCAGTGAGGCCGGGCGGAGAGGGGAGCAGTACTTC. Its amino acids are CASSEAGRRGEQYF.